These 3 T cell receptor beta chains originate from one sample sequenced in a study of CD8 T cells in ankylosing spondylitis (dated by TCRdb to about 2017). Library preparation used 5' RACE. TCRdb records Illumina HiSeq 2500 as the sequencer. TCRdb cleaned the public reads at Q25 with fastp, built clones with MiXCR and kept in-frame beta chains. Every distinct CDR3 protein forms one entry, paired with its most common genes and DNA. Within this sample are 150,000 to 200,000 distinct CDR3 sequences, with roughly 31% of them counted one time only. Approximately 6% of the sample belongs to the ten largest clones. The sample consisted of synovial fluid, either unsorted or a sorted T cell fraction (not recorded which). These receptors were collected from a male donor with ankylosing spondylitis.

This clonotype was detected many times. The rearrangement links TRBV6-2 or TRBV6-3 to TRBJ1-5; 10 nucleotides match TRBD1. Germline CDR1 is MNHEY and CDR2 is SVGEGT. The J segment lost 2 bases and the V segment lost 2 bases, leaving 6 bases of the junction unmatched. This CDR3 is 17 amino acids long. Written as DNA, the CDR3 is TGTGCCAGCAGTTACGGGACAGGGGCGAGGGGCAATCAGCCCCAGCATTTT. Translation gives CASSYGTGARGNQPQHF.

This clonotype was observed many times. This chain uses TRBV12-3 or TRBV12-4 with TRBJ1-1, with no clear D. The CDR3 runs 15 residues. Trimming removed 7 bases from V and 1 base from J, with 16 bases in between. The CDR3 DNA is TGTGCCAGCACCTCAGGTTGGTCCCAGAACACTGAAGCTTTCTTT. Translating it yields CASTSGWSQNTEAFF.

The rearrangement joins TRBV21-1 to TRBJ2-2; TRBD2 is taken as the D call from the table, unchecked against the DNA. TRBV21-1 is given as a pseudogene. The CDR3 covers 18 residues. The CDR3 protein is CASSKGSPRDSNTGELFF. The CDR3 DNA follows: TGTGCCAGCAGCAAAGGGTCCCCGAGGGACTCCAACACCGGGGAGCTGTTTTTT.